This T cell receptor beta chain appears in the sequencing data of a study of liver allograft versus peripheral blood T cells. Study-level information: Hepatic allograft T cell receptor repertoires were evaluated relative to those present in recipients' peripheral blood.

The study, taken as a whole, reports: Liver allograft repertoires of T cell receptors reportedly diverged from peripheral blood repertoires.

The germline CDR1 and CDR2 sequences are SGHNT and YYREEE (reference sequence). Trimming at V came to 5 bases and at J to 7 bases, leaving 3 bases not matched to a gene. This CDR3 has 12 amino acids. TCRdb redid the calling of the reads with MiXCR, one entry per CDR3 protein. The top ten hold around 2.9% of the sample, which has several thousand distinct CDR3 sequences, 15% seen once. As for this clonotype: The target antigen is unknown.

The clonotype originates from a human patient who had a liver transplant. The graft donor may be the source of some T cells. V usage is TRBV5-4 and J usage is TRBJ1-1; 9 bases are shared with TRBD1. CDR3 residues: CASSRQGVEAFF. The CDR3 region has the DNA TGTGCCAGCAGTCGACAGGGGGTTGAAGCTTTCTTT.